This is a list of T cell receptor beta chains from one sample in a study of blood T cell repertoires in COVID-19. The protocol was immunoSEQ multiplex PCR, while the TCRdb copy is restricted to in-frame clones and leaves out a portion. The sample contains 200,000 or so clones, roughly 90% of which appear only once. Sequencing input: PBMCs or T cells enriched from blood (not recorded which). All receptors come from a woman between 25 and 40 years old who had recovered from COVID-19. CDR3s leave out the opening cysteine and the closing phenylalanine or tryptophan. Fields, in order: V gene, CDR3 protein.

>TRBV6-5
ASRKDSHLHQPQH
>TRBV29-1
SVSLGGNTEAF
>TRBV6-1
ASSEGSGGSNEQF
>TRBV4-3
ASSQAGTITDTQY
>TRBV10-3
AIKAGNTEAF
>TRBV7-9
ASSSSGGAGETQY
>TRBV2
ASSVGTSEETQY
>TRBV5-1
ASSLALSSYNEQF
>TRBV6-2/TRBV6-3
ASSFYTGREQF
>TRBV7-2
ASSSPDRGWGTQY
>TRBV27
ASSFTGVYGYT
>TRBV13
ASSLLAGQETQY
>TRBV10-1
ASSETQGRYSNQPQH
>TRBV15
ATSLKTGNFYGYT
>TRBV7-9
ASSPSNNRDSPLH
>TRBV29-1
SVVQGARYTQY
>TRBV15
ATSRVGGSVETQY
>TRBV7-9
ASSSGYNEQF
>TRBV7-9
ASSLGFDRGLNYGYT
>TRBV7-9
ASSPSAARNTEAF
>TRBV5-1
ASSLLQGNYGYT
>TRBV5-1
ASSSGLINSPLH
>TRBV2
ASSEGTNGNTIY
>TRBV5-6
ASSLGQELNYGYT
>TRBV5-1
ASSRDIGYEQY
>TRBV12-3/TRBV12-4
ASRQGLGDEQY
>TRBV6-2/TRBV6-3
ASSDSSYNEQF
>TRBV5-6
ASSLALFNEKLF
>TRBV9
ASSPTSGGAQDTQY
>TRBV19
ASRADRGLGTEAF
>TRBV4-3
ASSQEWFSGDTQY
>TRBV6-6
ASSYFEGVNGYT
>TRBV29-1
SAGRENEKLF
>TRBV3-1/TRBV3-2
ASSQQGGNTIY
>TRBV4-1
ASSQDPPLLAEAADTQY
>TRBV9
ASSVAFRRQPNTGELF
>TRBV4-1
ASSQAPGGDYGYT
>TRBV2
ASSPDRAATNEKLF
>TRBV29-1
SVERGQLNEQF
>TRBV2
ASTREMNTEAF
>TRBV19
ASSVNRVDQPQH
>TRBV9
ASSVDLLSGGSYNEQF
>TRBV5-6
ASSFGTEAYEQY
>TRBV6-5
ASSRGQGARTEAF
>TRBV27
ASSFSGGPYEQY
>TRBV24-1
ATSDLRGTGGTPLH